These T cell receptor beta chains were read from a single sample in a study of blood T cell repertoires in COVID-19. Libraries were prepared by immunoSEQ multiplex PCR; TCRdb keeps only in-frame clonotypes and omits some of them. The sample holds 140,000 to 150,000 clones, 85% to 90% seen once. Sequences were obtained from PBMCs or T cells enriched from blood (not recorded which). The receptors originated from a woman aged 25 to 39 with acute COVID-19. Both conserved end residues are part of each CDR3. A D gene is named only where the DNA matches it firmly. Size is stated for part of the rows, as once, few or many counts, or as a class when the clone is expanded.

V: TRBV10-3
D: -
size: -
J: TRBJ2-3
CDR3: CAITQGPGDTQYF
DNA: TGTGCCATCACCCAGGGGCCCGGAGATACGCAGTATTTT

V: TRBV7-2
D: -
size: once
J: TRBJ2-5
CDR3: CASSLAGRPQTQYF
DNA: TGTGCCAGCAGCTTAGCTGGCAGGCCCCAGACCCAGTACTTC

V: TRBV6-2/TRBV6-3
D: -
size: -
J: TRBJ2-1
CDR3: CASSSRQVGYNEQFF
DNA: TGTGCCAGCAGTAGTAGACAGGTGGGCTACAATGAGCAGTTCTTC

V: TRBV13
D: TRBD2
size: -
J: TRBJ2-7
CDR3: CASSGNSGTSGYEQYF
DNA: TGTGCCAGCAGCGGGAATTCCGGGACTAGCGGCTACGAGCAGTACTTC

V: TRBV7-9
D: TRBD2
size: -
J: TRBJ2-5
CDR3: CASSRMAGAGETQYF
DNA: TGTGCCAGCAGCCGGATGGCGGGAGCTGGGGAGACCCAGTACTTC

V: TRBV5-1
D: -
size: -
J: TRBJ1-2
CDR3: CASSLDATVYYGYTF
DNA: TGCGCCAGCAGTTTGGACGCTACGGTGTACTATGGCTACACCTTC

V: TRBV28
D: TRBD1
size: -
J: TRBJ1-1
CDR3: CASSPGTGVLTFF
DNA: TGTGCCAGCAGTCCCGGGACAGGTGTTCTGACTTTCTTT

V: TRBV5-1
D: TRBD1
size: once
J: TRBJ1-6
CDR3: CASSRDRNNSPLHF
DNA: TGCGCCAGCAGCCGGGACAGGAATAATTCACCCCTCCACTTT

V: TRBV4-3
D: -
size: few
J: TRBJ2-3
CDR3: CASSPQGAGGPDTQYF
DNA: TGCGCCAGCAGCCCGCAAGGGGCCGGAGGGCCAGATACGCAGTATTTT

V: TRBV28
D: TRBD1
size: -
J: TRBJ2-1
CDR3: CASSFLDRGRSNEQFF
DNA: TGTGCCAGCAGTTTCTTAGACAGGGGGCGCTCCAATGAGCAGTTCTTC

V: TRBV10-3
D: TRBD1
size: -
J: TRBJ1-2
CDR3: CAISESGDRAYGYTF
DNA: TGTGCCATCAGTGAGTCTGGGGACAGGGCATATGGCTACACCTTC

V: TRBV30
D: TRBD1
size: few
J: TRBJ2-1
CDR3: CAWSVTGAAFKAYNEQFF
DNA: TGTGCCTGGAGTGTTACAGGGGCGGCCTTTAAGGCTTACAATGAGCAGTTCTTC

V: TRBV7-2
D: TRBD1
size: once
J: TRBJ1-1
CDR3: CASSLEQGGTEAFF
DNA: TGTGCCAGCAGCTTAGAACAGGGGGGCACTGAAGCTTTCTTT

V: TRBV9
D: -
size: -
J: TRBJ1-2
CDR3: CASSPGLGRDYGYTF
DNA: TGTGCCAGCAGCCCGGGACTCGGGAGGGACTATGGCTACACCTTC

V: TRBV3-1/TRBV3-2
D: -
size: -
J: TRBJ2-1
CDR3: CASSQLGVSYNEQFF
DNA: TGTGCCAGCAGCCAACTAGGTGTGTCCTACAATGAGCAGTTCTTC

V: TRBV28
D: -
size: -
J: TRBJ1-4
CDR3: CASSLSPGQLFF
DNA: TGTGCCAGCAGTTTATCTCCAGGGCAACTGTTTTTT

V: TRBV25-1
D: -
size: -
J: TRBJ2-1
CDR3: CASSVDRYNEQFF
DNA: TGTGCCAGCAGTGTAGACAGATACAATGAGCAGTTCTTC

V: TRBV30
D: TRBD1
size: -
J: TRBJ2-1
CDR3: CAWTLGQGWNEQFF
DNA: TGTGCCTGGACACTCGGACAGGGATGGAATGAGCAGTTCTTC

V: TRBV28
D: TRBD1
size: -
J: TRBJ1-2
CDR3: CASRSPGTAYGYTF
DNA: TGTGCCAGCAGATCGCCCGGGACAGCGTATGGCTACACCTTC

V: TRBV11-2
D: -
size: -
J: TRBJ1-2
CDR3: CASSAGPNYGYTF
DNA: TGTGCCAGCAGCGCGGGACCCAACTATGGCTACACCTTC

V: TRBV7-2
D: TRBD2
size: -
J: TRBJ2-1
CDR3: CASSLGTSPYNEQFF
DNA: TGTGCCAGCAGCTTAGGGACTAGCCCCTACAATGAGCAGTTCTTC

V: TRBV6-5
D: -
size: -
J: TRBJ1-1
CDR3: CASSYDYTEAFF
DNA: TGTGCCAGCAGTTATGACTACACTGAAGCTTTCTTT

V: TRBV4-3
D: TRBD1
size: few
J: TRBJ2-5
CDR3: CASSRGTGDQETQYF
DNA: TGCGCCAGCAGCCGAGGGACAGGGGACCAAGAGACCCAGTACTTC

V: TRBV10-3
D: -
size: once
J: TRBJ2-5
CDR3: CAISEGQVQETQYF
DNA: TGTGCCATCAGTGAGGGACAAGTTCAAGAGACCCAGTACTTC

V: TRBV11-3
D: -
size: -
J: TRBJ2-1
CDR3: CASSLDPLASEQFF
DNA: TGTGCCAGCAGCTTAGATCCACTAGCAAGCGAGCAGTTCTTC

V: TRBV4-1
D: TRBD1
size: few
J: TRBJ1-2
CDR3: CASSQVGGQAVYGYTF
DNA: TGCGCCAGCAGCCAAGTTGGCGGACAGGCTGTCTATGGCTACACCTTC

V: TRBV2
D: -
size: -
J: TRBJ2-5
CDR3: CASSEDGGGFETQYF
DNA: TGTGCCAGCAGTGAAGATGGTGGGGGGTTTGAGACCCAGTACTTC

V: TRBV24-1
D: -
size: -
J: TRBJ2-1
CDR3: CATSDSDPGAYNEQFF
DNA: TGTGCCACCAGTGACTCCGACCCGGGGGCCTACAATGAGCAGTTCTTC

V: TRBV6-5
D: -
size: -
J: TRBJ1-2
CDR3: CASSYSVGSNYGYTF
DNA: TGTGCCAGCAGTTACTCAGTTGGGAGTAACTATGGCTACACCTTC

V: TRBV3-1/TRBV3-2
D: -
size: -
J: TRBJ2-3
CDR3: CASSRSSDPDTQYF
DNA: TGTGCCAGCAGCCGTTCTAGCGACCCAGATACGCAGTATTTT

V: TRBV18
D: -
size: -
J: TRBJ1-3
CDR3: CASSPRSGNTIYF
DNA: TGTGCCAGCTCACCTCGGTCTGGAAACACCATATATTTT

V: TRBV28
D: -
size: -
J: TRBJ1-4
CDR3: CASNPAGNEKLFF
DNA: TGTGCCAGCAATCCGGCGGGAAATGAAAAACTGTTTTTT

V: TRBV19
D: -
size: -
J: TRBJ1-1
CDR3: CATSLGSFLNTEAFF
DNA: TGTGCCACCAGCCTGGGCAGTTTCCTAAACACTGAAGCTTTCTTT

V: TRBV30
D: -
size: -
J: TRBJ1-5
CDR3: CACSFSGQMNQPQHF
DNA: TGTGCCTGTTCATTCTCCGGACAGATGAATCAGCCCCAGCATTTT

V: TRBV7-3
D: TRBD1
size: -
J: TRBJ2-3
CDR3: CASGLDRTDTQYF
DNA: TGTGCCAGCGGGTTGGACAGGACAGATACGCAGTATTTT

V: TRBV11-2
D: -
size: -
J: TRBJ2-7
CDR3: CASSLAAGNSYEQYF
DNA: TGTGCCAGCAGCTTGGCCGCCGGGAACTCCTACGAGCAGTACTTC

V: TRBV19
D: TRBD1
size: -
J: TRBJ2-5
CDR3: CASTDRGRRETQYF
DNA: TGTGCCAGTACGGACAGGGGGCGTCGAGAGACCCAGTACTTC

V: TRBV4-3
D: TRBD2
size: -
J: TRBJ2-2
CDR3: CASSQLLAGSSAGELFF
DNA: TGCGCCAGCAGCCAACTACTAGCGGGAAGTAGTGCCGGGGAGCTGTTTTTT

V: TRBV6-2/TRBV6-3
D: TRBD2
size: -
J: TRBJ2-7
CDR3: CASSSGLAGRLSSYEQYF
DNA: TGTGCCAGCAGCTCAGGACTAGCGGGCAGATTAAGCTCCTACGAGCAGTACTTC

V: TRBV2
D: -
size: -
J: TRBJ2-1
CDR3: CARSLAAGDYNEQFF
DNA: TGTGCCAGGTCCCTAGCGGCAGGGGACTACAATGAGCAGTTCTTC

V: TRBV28
D: -
size: -
J: TRBJ1-6
CDR3: CASSLGGGNSPLHF
DNA: TGTGCCAGCAGTTTGGGAGGAGGTAATTCACCCCTCCACTTT

V: TRBV19
D: TRBD2
size: -
J: TRBJ2-7
CDR3: CASAGLAGESLIEQYF
DNA: TGTGCCAGCGCGGGACTAGCGGGAGAGTCCCTGATCGAGCAGTACTTC

V: TRBV6-2/TRBV6-3
D: TRBD1
size: -
J: TRBJ2-1
CDR3: CASSYPQTGSSYNEQFF
DNA: TGTGCCAGCAGTTACCCCCAGACAGGGTCCTCCTACAATGAGCAGTTCTTC

V: TRBV28
D: -
size: -
J: TRBJ2-7
CDR3: CASSFQRASYEQYF
DNA: TGTGCCAGCAGTTTCCAGCGCGCCTCATACGAGCAGTACTTC